This T cell receptor beta chain was profiled in a study of identical twins. This clonotype was detected only a few times. Its antigen remains unknown. Germline CDR1 MNHNY, CDR2 SVGAGI (reference sequence). V was clipped by 6 bases and J by 2 bases, with 12 bases between them. CDR3 length: 14 amino acids. All donors were healthy, and all were Caucasian. The study's findings and limits: Insertions were reduced in abundant cord blood beta clonotypes but not in memory repertoires. The authors noted that invariant MAIT and iNKT cells could partly confound zero-insertion analyses.

A universal primer site was incorporated via template switching, and the cDNA contained unique molecular identifiers. MiXCR was run by TCRdb on the 5' RACE reads, yielding one entry per CDR3 protein. The repertoire includes 1.5 million to 2 million distinct CDR3 sequences, more than 30% of them detected once, and 0.25% to 0.3% sits in the top ten. The sequenced material came from cord blood. This sequence was found in a newborn girl in good health. The genes are TRBV6-6 and TRBJ2-3; D ambiguous. CDR3 coding DNA: TGTGCCAGCAGAAGCCCCACCACCACAGATACGCAGTATTTT. Translation: CASRSPTTTDTQYF.